This T cell receptor (beta chain) derives from a study of CD8 T cells in Susac syndrome. This CDR3 has 12 amino acids. Germline V gives CDR1 GTSNPN, CDR2 SVGIG (reference sequence). V dropped 3 bases and J dropped 1 base, with 6 bases sitting between them. TCR beta sequencing was performed on blood CD8+ and CD4+ T cells. Negative isolation was used for CD8+ and CD4+ T cells, and FACS enrichment was applied to TEMRA cells. Study-wide results and caveats: The study conceded that its TCR sequencing and HLA analysis involved relatively few individuals.

In regard to this clonotype: Its antigen is as yet unknown.

The RNA, roughly 0.5 to 1 ug, was put through reverse transcription using random hexamers. The immunoSEQ assay covered 54 Vbeta and 13 Jbeta segments for CDR3. TCRdb independently ran MiXCR on the immunoSEQ multiplex PCR reads; one entry per CDR3 protein. The data show fewer than 150,000 distinct CDR3 sequences, with approximately 90% seen just once and about 0.23% held by the top ten. The sequenced material came from CD8+ T cells from PBMCs. The sequence was obtained from a human donor with multiple sclerosis. This chain uses TRBV30 with TRBJ1-1; no definite D call. The CDR3 loop is CAWSWWNTEAFF. For the CDR3, the DNA is TGTGCCTGGAGCTGGTGGAACACTGAAGCTTTCTTT. Full variable domain (outside the CDR3, taken from reference TRBV30 and TRBJ1-1): SQTIHQWPATLVQPVGSPLSLECTVEGTSNPNLYWYRQAAGRGLQLLFYSVGIGQISSEVPQNLSASRPQDRQFILSSKKLLLSDSGFYLCAWSWWNTEAFFGQGTRLTVV.